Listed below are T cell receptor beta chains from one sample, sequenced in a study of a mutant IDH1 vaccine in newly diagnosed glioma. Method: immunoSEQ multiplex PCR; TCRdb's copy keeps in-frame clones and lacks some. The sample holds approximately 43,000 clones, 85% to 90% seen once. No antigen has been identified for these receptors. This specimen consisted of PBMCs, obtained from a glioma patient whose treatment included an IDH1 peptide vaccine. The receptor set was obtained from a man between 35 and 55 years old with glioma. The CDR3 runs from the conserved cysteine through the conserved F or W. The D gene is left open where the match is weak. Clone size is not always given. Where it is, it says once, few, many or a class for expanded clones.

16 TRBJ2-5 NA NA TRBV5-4 TGTGCCAGCAGCCCTCAGAGGACCCAGGGGCGGGAGACCCAGTACTTC CASSPQRTQGRETQYF
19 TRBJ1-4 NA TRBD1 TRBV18 TGTGCCAGCTCACCTGTCCGGGACAGGGGGCCCCCCACTAATGAAAAACTGTTTTTT CASSPVRDRGPPTNEKLFF
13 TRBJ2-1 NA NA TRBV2 TGTGCCACGGTTCCCAGGGTGACCAATGAGCAGTTCTTC CATVPRVTNEQFF
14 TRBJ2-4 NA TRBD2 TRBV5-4 TGTGCCAGCAGCCTCCGGGGGGTCCAAAACATTCAGTACTTC CASSLRGVQNIQYF
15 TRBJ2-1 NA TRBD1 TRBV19 TGTGCCAGTACCCCGGACAGGGTTTCTTCAGCTGAGCAGTTCTTC CASTPDRVSSAEQFF
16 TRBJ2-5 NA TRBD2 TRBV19 TGTGCCAGTAGTACGGGTTCTCTAGCGGGATTAGAGACCCAGTACTTC CASSTGSLAGLETQYF
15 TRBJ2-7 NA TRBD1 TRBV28 TGTGCCAGCAGGGACCGGGACAGGACATCCTACGAGCAGTACTTC CASRDRDRTSYEQYF
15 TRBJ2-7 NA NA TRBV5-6 TGTGCCAGCAGCTTGGTGAGGGTCCAAACCTACGAGCAGTACTTC CASSLVRVQTYEQYF
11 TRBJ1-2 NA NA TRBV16 TGTGCCAGCAGCCAAAATTCGAAGGGCACCTTC CASSQNSKGTF
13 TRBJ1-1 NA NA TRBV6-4 TGTGCCAGCAGTGAGGGGCCCGGCACTGAAGCTTTCTTT CASSEGPGTEAFF
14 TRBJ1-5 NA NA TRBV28 TGTGCCAGCAGTTTATGGGGGGGGGCTCAGCCCCAGCATTTT CASSLWGGAQPQHF
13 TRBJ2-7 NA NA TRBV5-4 TGTGCCAGCAGCTTACGAGGGAGTAACGAGCAGTACTTC CASSLRGSNEQYF
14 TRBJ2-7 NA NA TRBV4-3 TGCGCCAGCAGCCAAGCAACGGGTTTCTACGAGCAGTACTTC CASSQATGFYEQYF
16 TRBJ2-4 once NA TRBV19 TGTGCCAGTAGTAATACACAGACCATAGCCAAAAACATTCAGTACTTC CASSNTQTIAKNIQYF
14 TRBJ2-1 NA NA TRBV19 TGTGCCAGTAGTAGCGGGACAACTAGGAATGAGCAGTTCTTC CASSSGTTRNEQFF
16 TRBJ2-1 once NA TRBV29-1 TGCAGCGTTGTTGTCGTTAGGGGGGTTAGGGGCAATGAGCAGTTCTTC CSVVVVRGVRGNEQFF
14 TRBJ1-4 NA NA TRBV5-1 TGCGCCAGCAGCCAAGGGCCCGACAGGGAAAAACTGTTTTTT CASSQGPDREKLFF
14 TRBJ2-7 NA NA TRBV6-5 TGTGCCAGCAGTTACTCCGGCGGGGACTACGAGCAGTACTTC CASSYSGGDYEQYF
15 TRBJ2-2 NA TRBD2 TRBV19 TGTGCCAGTAGTCCGATTCGGACTAGCGCCGGGGAGCTGTTTTTT CASSPIRTSAGELFF
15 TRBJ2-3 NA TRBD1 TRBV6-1 TGTGCCAGCACACCGACAGGGGGGAGCCCAGATACGCAGTATTTT CASTPTGGSPDTQYF
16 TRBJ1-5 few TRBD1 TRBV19 TGTGCCAGTAGTATCGAGGGGGCGCGGGGCAATCAGCCCCAGCATTTT CASSIEGARGNQPQHF
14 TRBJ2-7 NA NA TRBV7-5 TGTGCCAGAAGCTCCGGGACAGGGGCCTACGAGCAGTACTTC CARSSGTGAYEQYF
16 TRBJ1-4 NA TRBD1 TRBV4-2 TGTGCCAGCAGCCAAGAGACCGGGACAGGGGCTGAAAAACTGTTTTTT CASSQETGTGAEKLFF
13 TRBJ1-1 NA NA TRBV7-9 TGTGCCAGCTCCCCCTCGCTGTACACTGAAGCTTTCTTT CASSPSLYTEAFF
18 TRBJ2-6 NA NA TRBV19 TGTGCCAGTAGTAGCGGGGTTCGCAGTTTCACTGGGGCCAACGTCCTGACTTTC CASSSGVRSFTGANVLTF
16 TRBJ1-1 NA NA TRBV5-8 TGTGCCAGCAGCCGGCTGGGTTCCGGGACGAACACTGAAGCTTTCTTT CASSRLGSGTNTEAFF
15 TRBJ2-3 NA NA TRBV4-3 TGCGCCAGCAGCCAAGATCCGGCACGCACAGATACGCAGTATTTT CASSQDPARTDTQYF
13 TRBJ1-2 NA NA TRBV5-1 TGCGCCAGCAGCTCGGGGGCAGATTATGGCTACACCTTC CASSSGADYGYTF
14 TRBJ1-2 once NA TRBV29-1 TGCAGCGTCGAGGGGGGGTGGTTGGGCTATGGCTACACCTTC CSVEGGWLGYGYTF
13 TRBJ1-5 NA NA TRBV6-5 TGTGCCAGCAGCCGAGCAGGGAATCAGCCCCAGCATTTT CASSRAGNQPQHF
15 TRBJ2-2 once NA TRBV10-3 TGTGCCATCAGTGAGAGGGAGCCGGGGACCGGGGAGCTGTTTTTT CAISEREPGTGELFF
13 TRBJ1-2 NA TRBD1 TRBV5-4 TGTGCCAGCAGCCCGACAGGGGACTATGGCTACACCTTC CASSPTGDYGYTF
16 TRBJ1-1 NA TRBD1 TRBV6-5 TGTGCCAGCAGTTACGGGCGGACAGGGAGAAACACTGAAGCTTTCTTT CASSYGRTGRNTEAFF
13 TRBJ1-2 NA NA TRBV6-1 TGTGCCAGCAGTTTACAGGGAATGAGTGGCTACACCTTC CASSLQGMSGYTF
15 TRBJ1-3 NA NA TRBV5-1 TGCGCCAGCAGCTTGGACAGCCCTTTCGGAAACACCATATATTTT CASSLDSPFGNTIYF
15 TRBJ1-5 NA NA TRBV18 TGTGCCAGCTCACCACCGGGTTCAAGCAATCAGCCCCAGCATTTT CASSPPGSSNQPQHF
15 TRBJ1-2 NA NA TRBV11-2 TGTGCCAGCAGCTTCGAGGCAGGGAGGGGGGATGGCTACACCTTC CASSFEAGRGDGYTF
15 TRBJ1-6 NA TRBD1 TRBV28 TGTGCCAGCAGTCCGGGGACAGGGAGGAATTCACCCCTCCACTTT CASSPGTGRNSPLHF
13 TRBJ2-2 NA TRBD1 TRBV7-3 TGTGCCAGCAGCGGGACAGGAGCCGGGGAGCTGTTTTTT CASSGTGAGELFF
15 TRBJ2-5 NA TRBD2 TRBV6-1 TGTGCCAGCAGTGAACTAGCGGGAGGGCCAGAGACCCAGTACTTC CASSELAGGPETQYF
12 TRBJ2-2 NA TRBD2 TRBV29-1 TGCAGCGCTGGGACTAGCAGCCGGGAGCTGTTTTTT CSAGTSSRELFF
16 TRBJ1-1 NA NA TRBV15 TGTGCCACCAGCAGAGATCGGAACACCTTGAACACTGAAGCTTTCTTT CATSRDRNTLNTEAFF
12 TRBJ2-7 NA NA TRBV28 TGTGCCAGCGGCCGTTCCTCCTACGAGCAGTACTTC CASGRSSYEQYF
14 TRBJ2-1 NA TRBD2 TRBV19 TGTGCCAGTAGTATGACTAGCAGCTACAATGAGCAGTTCTTC CASSMTSSYNEQFF
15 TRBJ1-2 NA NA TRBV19 TGTGCCAGTAGTAAAACTGGCAGAGAGAGCTATGGCTACACCTTC CASSKTGRESYGYTF
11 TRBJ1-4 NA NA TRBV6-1 TGTGCCAGCAGTAGCCCCGGGACTCAGTTTTTT CASSSPGTQFF
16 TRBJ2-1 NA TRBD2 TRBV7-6 TGTGCCAGCAGCCTGGGACTAGCGGGATATTACAATGAGCAGTTCTTC CASSLGLAGYYNEQFF
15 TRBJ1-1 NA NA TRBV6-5 TGTGCCAGCAGTTACGACCCGGGGCTAGACACTGAAGCTTTCTTT CASSYDPGLDTEAFF
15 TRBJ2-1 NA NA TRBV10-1 TGCGCCAGCAGTGAGGGGACTTCTTCCTACAATGAGCAGTTCTTC CASSEGTSSYNEQFF
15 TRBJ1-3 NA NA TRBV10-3 TGTGCCATCAGGACACAGGGAGCCTCTGGAAACACCATATATTTT CAIRTQGASGNTIYF
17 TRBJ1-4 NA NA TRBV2 TGTGCCAGCAGACGTCTCGGCGGGGGGGCAACTAATGAAAAACTGTTTTTT CASRRLGGGATNEKLFF
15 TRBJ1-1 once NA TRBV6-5 TGTGCCACCGGGTGGAGGGCTGTGGGGGACACTGAAGCTTTCTTT CATGWRAVGDTEAFF
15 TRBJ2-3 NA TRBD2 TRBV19 TGTGCCAGTAGCCGACTAGCGGGAACCACAGATACGCAGTATTTT CASSRLAGTTDTQYF
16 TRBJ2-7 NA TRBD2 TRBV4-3 TGCGCCAGCAGCCAAGATAGGCCTAGCGGCTCCTACGAGCAGTACTTC CASSQDRPSGSYEQYF
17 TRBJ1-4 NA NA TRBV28 TGTGCCAGCAGTCTCCCCAGGGGTAGCGCAACTAATGAAAAACTGTTTTTT CASSLPRGSATNEKLFF
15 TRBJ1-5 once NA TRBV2 TGTGCCAGCACCTACTTGGGGGAAGGCAATCAGCCCCAGCATTTT CASTYLGEGNQPQHF
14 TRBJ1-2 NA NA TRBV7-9 TGTGCCAGCAGCCCATTAAACAGGGTACAAGGCTACACCTTC CASSPLNRVQGYTF
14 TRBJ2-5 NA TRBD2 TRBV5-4 TGTGCCAGCAGCTTGGCTAGCGGGGGGGAGACCCAGTACTTC CASSLASGGETQYF
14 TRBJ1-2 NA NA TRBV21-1 TGTGCCAGCAGCCGCGCCCTGGACATATATGGCTACACCTTC CASSRALDIYGYTF